This T cell receptor (beta chain) was documented in a study of T cells in Graves' hyperthyroidism and ophthalmopathy. On the study more broadly: Blood was drawn when the patient was first diagnosed and still untreated.

Study-wide findings and caveats: Patients with ophthalmopathy were separated from those with stable hyperthyroidism by a 13 V-J model.

In its sample, this clonotype was seen a few times. Its antigen remains unidentified. One end of the junction fails to match germline, which may point to a read error. From RNA transcripts, TCR beta CDR3 regions were amplified. Using the HTBI primer set, a first-round RT-PCR was run on the TCR CDR3. TCRdb called the multiplex PCR reads again in MiXCR, with one record for every CDR3 protein. The sample has roughly 350,000 distinct CDR3 sequences, roughly an eighth seen once; the top ten hold 34%. Orbital computed tomography and thyroid ultrasound, together with serum TRAb and thyroxine and clinical symptoms, were used for diagnoses. The source of the PBMCs was more than 9.5 ml of fresh peripheral blood. Germline loops: CDR1 MNHEY, CDR2 SMNVEV (reference sequence). CDR3 length equals 16 residues.

This sequence joins TRBV27 and TRBJ2-2; no clear D. The sequence was collected from a woman aged 40-49 years with Graves' ophthalmopathy. Sequencing input: blood. The chain's CDR3 is CAGSTRLNANTGELFF. The CDR3 nucleotides are TGTGCCGGCAGTACCCGACTGAACGCGAACACCGGGGAGCTGTTTTTT.